The clone carrying this T cell receptor (beta chain) was recorded once. As yet, its antigen is unknown. The record originates from a study of shared clonotypes between healthy human individuals. Study-wide results and limits: Depth of sequencing was expected to influence donor clonotype sharing.

Data came from immunoSEQ multiplex PCR; TCRdb stores just in-frame clones and leaves some out. The sample includes 1,500,000 or so clones, about 98.5% of them seen just once. The origin of this receptor is a man aged 25-45 years in good health. Sequencing was performed on naive CD4+ T cells sorted from blood. The subset is: CD45RA+ positively selected.

The CDR3 DNA follows: TGTGCCAGCAGCCCCCAAAGCGGACGGACAACTAATGAAAAACTGTTTTTT. Translation gives CASSPQSGRTTNEKLFF. This chain uses TRBV7-2 with TRBJ1-4, with D unclear. This CDR3 spans 17 amino acids. The V gene lost 5 bases and the J gene lost 0 bases, with 16 bases spanning the gap. Germline V gene data show CDR1 as SGHTA and CDR2 as FQGNSA.